The 32 T cell receptor beta chains below all came from one sample that was sequenced in a study of shared clonotypes between healthy human individuals. Sequencing was performed with immunoSEQ multiplex PCR; in TCRdb, only in-frame clones are kept and a portion is missing. The profile covers about 2 million clones, with about 95% appearing a single time and more than 0.95% taken by the ten largest. Positive CCR7 selection of CD45RO-negative cells yielded the naive CD8 cells, and terminally differentiated effector memory CD45RA+ cells were excluded. The sequenced sample consisted of naive CD8+ T cells sorted from blood. Receptors originate from a man in his late teens or twenties in good health.

The chain employs TRBV15 and TRBJ2-7; 9 positions match TRBD1. The CDR3 consists of 14 residues. Germline trimming cut 0 bases from V and 7 bases from J; bases unmatched to any gene: 4. The germline V gene encodes CDR1 LNHNV and CDR2 YYDKDF (reference sequence). This CDR3 reads CATSREGQGREQYF. As DNA, the CDR3 is TGTGCCACCAGCAGAGAAGGACAGGGGAGGGAGCAGTACTTC.

The chain links TRBV4-3 to TRBJ2-1; the D is unclear. The CDR3 is 13 residues long. CDR1 LGHNA and CDR2 YSLEER come from the germline V gene. The V and J ends lost 2 bases and 7 bases respectively, with 9 bases between them. The chain's CDR3 is CASSQRLGNEQFF. CDR3 sequence (DNA): TGCGCCAGCAGCCAACGCCTAGGGAATGAGCAGTTCTTC.

This clone was picked up a small number of times. The chain carries TRBV11-2 and TRBJ1-2; D not resolved. V was cut by 3 bases and J by 6 bases, with 14 bases left in between. The CDR3 contains 14 residues. Germline values: CDR1 SGHAT, CDR2 FQNNGV. This CDR3 reads CASSFGLRMDGYTF. CDR3 nucleotide sequence: TGTGCCAGCAGCTTTGGCCTCAGGATGGATGGCTACACCTTC. Full variable domain (outside the CDR3, taken from reference TRBV11-2 and TRBJ1-2): EAGVAQSPRYKIIEKRQSVAFWCNPISGHATLYWYQQILGQGPKLLIQFQNNGVVDDSQLPKDRFSAERLKGVDSTLKIQPAKLEDSAVYLCASSFGLRMDGYTFGSGTRLTVV.

The chain's CDR3 is CASSWVMGQPDYGYTF. The CDR3 bases are TGTGCCAGCAGCTGGGTTATGGGACAGCCGGACTATGGCTACACCTTC. The V and J genes are TRBV5-8 and TRBJ1-2; 7 bases match TRBD1. CDR1 is SGHTS and CDR2 is YDEGEE in the germline V gene. The CDR3 consists of 16 residues. The ends lost 3 bases at V and 3 bases at J; junction bases unmatched: 11.

V gene TRBV20-1 combines with J gene TRBJ1-2, with D perhaps matching TRBD1 (6 bases). Germline-derived CDR1 and CDR2 are DFQATT and SNEGSKA (reference sequence). Trimming removed 6 bases at V and 6 bases at J, with 11 bases between. The CDR3 has 11 residues. CDR3 in DNA: TGCAGTGCAATGACAGGAAATGGCTACACCTTC. It specifies CSAMTGNGYTF.

The V and J genes are TRBV6-5 and TRBJ2-7, with TRBD1 matching 10 bases. V gave up 2 bases and J gave up 3 bases; unmatched junction bases: 4. Germline CDR1 MNHEY, CDR2 SVGAGI. This CDR3 is 15 amino acids long. As DNA, the CDR3 is TGTGCCAGCAGTTACGGCGACAGGGGGCTCTACGAGCAGTACTTC. Protein sequence: CASSYGDRGLYEQYF.

The CDR3 nucleotides are TGTGCCAGCTCACCCTCGGAGAAGTTGAACACCGGGGAGCTGTTTTTT. Translation: CASSPSEKLNTGELFF. The rearrangement uses TRBV18 and TRBJ2-2; D call uncertain. Trimming stripped 3 bases from V and 1 base from J, with 12 bases between. In germline, CDR1 is KGHSH, CDR2 LQKENI. The CDR3 length is 16 residues.

This clone was seen just once. The chain employs TRBV4-1 and TRBJ2-2, with D perhaps matching TRBD1 (5 bases). V was pared by 1 base and J by 7 bases, with 13 bases between. The CDR3 length is 15 residues. CDR1 is MGHRA, CDR2 YSYEKL, per germline. CDR3 region: CASSQVGPQVGELFF. In nucleotides, the CDR3 is TGCGCCAGCAGCCAAGTGGGGCCTCAGGTCGGGGAGCTGTTTTTT.

A remark on this clone: Other DNA sequences from this sample encode an identical CDR3 as well. The chain links TRBV29-1 to TRBJ1-2; the match to TRBD1 covers 9 bases. The CDR3 totals 13 residues. V lost 6 bases and J lost 0; bases outside the gene matches: 2. CDR1 and CDR2 (germline): SQVTM, ANQGSEA. The CDR3 region is CSVGTGTNYGYTF. Written as DNA, the CDR3 is TGCAGCGTGGGGACAGGGACTAACTATGGCTACACCTTC.

J is TRBJ2-1 and V is TRBV6-4, with TRBD2 identical over 8 bases. The CDR3 consists of 16 residues. After removal of 3 bases from V and 5 bases from J, the junction contained 9 bases not matched to a gene. Germline CDR1 reads MRHNA; CDR2 reads SNTAGT. CDR3: CASSEVAGTLDNEQFF. CDR3 DNA sequence: TGTGCCAGCAGTGAGGTAGCGGGGACCCTGGACAATGAGCAGTTCTTC.

Notes on this clone: Other DNA sequences in this sample translate to the same CDR3. This chain links TRBV7-8 with TRBJ2-3; TRBD1 matches 8 bases. CDR1 SGHVS and CDR2 FQNEAQ come from the germline V gene. V gave up 0 bases and J gave up 1 base; unmatched junction bases: 3. The CDR3 is 16 residues long. CDR3 sequence (DNA): TGTGCCAGCAGCTTAGCCGGGACAGGAGGCACAGATACGCAGTATTTT. Residues: CASSLAGTGGTDTQYF.

The CDR3 loop reads CASGSTGAYEQYF. The CDR3 bases are TGTGCCAGTGGGAGTACCGGGGCCTACGAGCAGTACTTC. This sequence joins TRBV11-2 and TRBJ2-7; D possibly corresponds to TRBD2 (5 bases). Per germline, CDR1 SGHAT and CDR2 FQNNGV. The V end was cut by 9 bases, the J end by 2 bases, with 14 bases between. The CDR3 length is 13 residues.

In nucleotides, the CDR3 is TGTGCCCAGGAGGACGGAAACACCATATATTTT. Protein sequence: CAQEDGNTIYF. V gene TRBV30 combines with J gene TRBJ1-3; no clear D gene. Per the germline V gene, CDR1 is GTSNPN and CDR2 is SVGIG (reference sequence). V lost 8 bases, J lost 4 bases, and 9 bases lay in between. This CDR3 is 11 amino acids long.

V and J are TRBV9 and TRBJ2-3; D is unclear. The V end lost 0 bases, the J end lost 1 base, and 9 bases lay between the germline ends. Germline CDR1 reads SGDLS; CDR2 reads YYNGEE. The CDR3 has 15 residues. DNA of the CDR3: TGTGCCAGCAGCGTAGAACTGGTCGGCACAGATACGCAGTATTTT. Translating gives CASSVELVGTDTQYF. The variable domain in full, with the rest retrieved from reference TRBV9 and TRBJ2-3, is DSGVTQTPKHLITATGQRVTLRCSPRSGDLSVYWYQQSLDQGLQFLIQYYNGEERAKGNILERFSAQQFPDLHSELNLSSLELGDSALYFCASSVELVGTDTQYFGPGTRLTVL.

The chain has TRBV11-2 and TRBJ2-7; 10 positions agree with TRBD1. Looked up from germline, CDR1 is SGHAT and CDR2 is FQNNGV. This CDR3 spans 15 amino acids. V lost 1 base and J lost 4; bases outside the gene matches: 4. CDR3 sequence: CASSLGGQGIYEQYF. CDR3 coding DNA: TGTGCCAGCAGCTTAGGGGGACAGGGGATATACGAGCAGTACTTC. The full variable domain, its missing parts supplied by reference TRBV11-2 and TRBJ2-7, is EAGVAQSPRYKIIEKRQSVAFWCNPISGHATLYWYQQILGQGPKLLIQFQNNGVVDDSQLPKDRFSAERLKGVDSTLKIQPAKLEDSAVYLCASSLGGQGIYEQYFGPGTRLTVT.

The V and J genes are TRBV7-8 and TRBJ2-7, with D possibly TRBD2 on 6 matching bases. The V end lost 1 base, the J end lost 4 bases, and 14 bases lay between the germline ends. The V gene's germline CDR1 is SGHVS and CDR2 FQNEAQ. The CDR3 spans 15 residues. In DNA, the CDR3 is TGTGCCAGCAGCTTAGAGGAGGGTGCGGGGTACGAGCAGTACTTC. It translates to CASSLEEGAGYEQYF. The whole variable domain, remainder taken from reference TRBV7-8 and TRBJ2-7, is GAGVSQSPRYKVAKRGQDVALRCDPISGHVSLFWYQQALGQGPEFLTYFQNEAQLDKSGLPSDRFFAERPEGSVSTLKIQRTQQEDSAVYLCASSLEEGAGYEQYFGPGTRLTVT.

The chain has TRBV6-5 and TRBJ2-7; 7 bases line up with TRBD2. Looked up from germline, CDR1 is MNHEY and CDR2 is SVGAGI. The V and J ends lost 5 bases and 3 bases, in that order; junction bases with no gene match: 7. The CDR3 length is 14 residues. CDR3 coding DNA: TGTGCCAGCAGTCAAGTATGGGGGGGCTACGAGCAGTACTTC. This sequence encodes CASSQVWGGYEQYF.

The rearrangement joins TRBV6-6 to TRBJ2-1, with D possibly TRBD2 on 6 matching bases. Germline V CDR1 and CDR2: MNHNY, SVGAGI (reference sequence). Trimming removed 5 bases from V and 7 bases from J, with 21 bases in between. The CDR3 extends over 16 amino acids. The CDR3 loop is CASSTPETRVRNEQFF. The CDR3 nucleotides read TGTGCCAGCAGTACGCCGGAGACTAGGGTTAGGAATGAGCAGTTCTTC.

J is TRBJ1-5 and V is TRBV2; D unclear. Trimming cost V 7 bases and J 3 bases, with 13 bases left between them. The CDR3 contains 14 residues. CDR1 SNHLY and CDR2 FYNNEI come from the germline V gene. Here the CDR3 DNA reads TGTGCCAGCAAGGTGGGCCTCATCAATCAGCCCCAGCATTTT. The encoded protein is CASKVGLINQPQHF. Filled out from reference TRBV2 and TRBJ1-5, the complete variable domain reads EPEVTQTPSHQVTQMGQEVILRCVPISNHLYFYWYRQILGQKVEFLVSFYNNEISEKSEIFDDQFSVERPDGSNFTLKIRSTKLEDSAMYFCASKVGLINQPQHFGDGTRLSIL.

The chain links TRBV6-5 to TRBJ2-1; D is unclear. CDR3 length: 13 residues. V lost 5 bases and J lost 4, with 9 bases in between. Germline CDR1 and CDR2: MNHEY and SVGAGI. CDR3 sequence reads: CASSEQEYNEQFF. The CDR3 DNA reads TGTGCCAGCAGTGAGCAGGAATACAATGAGCAGTTCTTC.

V is TRBV13 and J is TRBJ2-7; D perhaps matches TRBD2 (6 bases). The ends were cut back, 5 bases at V and 1 base at J, with 18 bases in the middle. CDR3 length: 16 amino acids. Looked up from germline, CDR1 is PRHDT and CDR2 is FYEKMQ (reference sequence). DNA for the CDR3: TGTGCCAGCAGCCCATCCGGGGCTAGCGATTCCTACGAGCAGTACTTC. Translating it yields CASSPSGASDSYEQYF. Looking up the rest from reference TRBV13 and TRBJ2-7 gives the full variable domain: AAGVIQSPRHLIKEKRETATLKCYPIPRHDTVYWYQQGPGQDPQFLISFYEKMQSDKGSIPDRFSAQQFSDYHSELNMSSLELGDSALYFCASSPSGASDSYEQYFGPGTRLTVT.

The chain joins TRBV6-1 to TRBJ1-4; TRBD1 is a possible D gene (5 bases). CDR3 length: 11 amino acids. CDR1 and CDR2 from the germline V gene are MNHNS and SASEGT. CDR3 bases: TGTGTCTCACGGGGGTCAGAAAAACTGTTTTTT. Its translation is CVSRGSEKLFF.

The chain joins TRBV7-8 to TRBJ2-2; tentatively, D is TRBD1 or TRBD2 (5 bases each). Per germline, CDR1 SGHVS and CDR2 FQNEAQ. This CDR3 contains 13 residues. V was clipped by 3 bases and J by 7 bases, with 9 bases between them. CDR3 bases: TGTGCCAGCAGCTTTGGGGGAATCGGGGAGCTGTTTTTT. Translation: CASSFGGIGELFF.

The V call is TRBV30, the J call TRBJ1-1; the D is unclear. Trimming took 0 bases from V and 7 from J, leaving 12 bases between them. The CDR3 has 13 residues. Germline V CDR1 and CDR2: GTSNPN, SVGIG (reference sequence). Here the CDR3 DNA reads TGTGCCTGGAGTGTCGGCAGATATCTTGAAGCTTTCTTT. Its translation: CAWSVGRYLEAFF.

V and J are TRBV19 and TRBJ2-6; D possibly matches TRBD1 or TRBD2 (5 bases each). V was cut by 5 bases and J by 4 bases, with 12 bases left in between. From germline, CDR1 is LNHDA and CDR2 SQIVND (reference sequence). This CDR3 contains 15 residues. In DNA form, the CDR3 reads TGTGCCAGTAGTCTCAACGGGGACGGGGCCAACGTCCTGACTTTC. The encoded protein is CASSLNGDGANVLTF.

This chain connects TRBV27 to TRBJ2-1; D call uncertain. The V and J ends lost 0 bases and 8 bases respectively, with 14 bases between them. The CDR3 totals 15 residues. Per germline, CDR1 MNHEY and CDR2 SMNVEV (reference sequence). CDR3 in amino acids: CASSLSITEAYEQFF. CDR3 nucleotide sequence: TGTGCCAGCAGTTTATCGATCACGGAAGCGTATGAGCAGTTCTTC.

With regard to this clone: The germline gene is not matched at one end of the junction; a read error may be the cause. J is TRBJ2-1 and V is TRBV7-7; D call uncertain. This CDR3 is built from 13 residues. Germline-derived CDR1 and CDR2 are SSHAT and FNYEAQ (reference sequence). The CDR3 region has the DNA TGTGCTAGCAGCTTAGTAAGGCAGGATGAGCAGTTCTTC. It specifies CASSLVRQDEQFF. Full variable domain (outside the CDR3, taken from reference TRBV7-7 and TRBJ2-1): GAGVSQSPRYKVTKRGQDVTLRCDPISSHATLYWYQQALGQGPEFLTYFNYEAQPDKSGLPSDRFSAERPEGSISTLTIQRTEQRDSAMYRCASSLVRQDEQFFGPGTRLTVL.

As regards this clone: Other DNA variants within this sample encode the same CDR3. The genes are TRBV30 and TRBJ2-3; D not resolved. Between the trimmed V and J ends, which lost 0 bases and 5 bases, there was a span of 9 bases. This CDR3 region has 13 residues. Germline loops: CDR1 GTSNPN, CDR2 SVGIG (reference sequence). The CDR3 loop is CAWSVLSGDTQYF. The DNA for the CDR3 is TGTGCCTGGAGTGTACTTTCGGGAGATACGCAGTATTTT.

The gene calls are TRBV5-4 and TRBJ2-4; perhaps TRBD1 as D (6 bases). Germline V gives CDR1 SGHNT, CDR2 YYREEE (reference sequence). Trimming left V 4 bases short and J 5 bases short, with 13 bases between. The CDR3 sequence is 14 residues long. CDR3 nucleotide sequence: TGTGCCAGCAGCAACGAGGGGGTAGAAAACATTCAGTACTTC. Translation gives CASSNEGVENIQYF.

This sequence joins TRBV6-1 and TRBJ2-7, with TRBD2 matching over 9 bases. There are 15 residues in the CDR3. V trimming: 1 base; J trimming: 5 bases; junction bases outside the gene matches: 6. Germline CDR1 is MNHNS and CDR2 is SASEGT. The CDR3 DNA sequence: TGTGCCAGCAGTGAAGAGGAGCGGGAGGTCCACGAGCAGTACTTC. Translated, it gives CASSEEEREVHEQYF.

CDR3 protein: CASSPRGVRLENTEAFF. CDR3 coding DNA: TGTGCCAGCTCACCACGAGGAGTAAGACTGGAGAACACTGAAGCTTTCTTT. The J gene is TRBJ1-1, the V gene TRBV18; D not certain. The CDR3 sequence is 17 residues long. CDR1 and CDR2 from the germline V gene are KGHSH and LQKENI. The germline V and J ends were trimmed by 1 base and 1 base, with 16 bases remaining between them.

The J gene is TRBJ1-2, the V gene TRBV6-6; D perhaps matches TRBD1 (5 bases). CDR1 is MNHNY and CDR2 is SVGAGI in the germline V gene (reference sequence). Trimming removed 2 bases at V and 4 bases at J, with 17 bases between. This CDR3 is built from 16 residues. The CDR3 loop is CASSYGGLRTPYGYTF. The DNA of the CDR3 is TGTGCCAGCAGTTACGGCGGTTTGCGGACACCCTATGGCTACACCTTC.